The clone carrying this T cell receptor beta chain was detected once. Its antigen remains unknown. Authors' processing steps: Filtering differed because ImmunoSEQ produced junction-only sequences that carried no quality scores. The assay was immunoSEQ multiplex PCR, and TCRdb's table has in-frame clones only and misses some. V and J calls and clone size follow that table, whereas D and trimming were derived from the DNA. The data contain about 300,000 clones, under 80% of them singletons. This entry belongs to a study of shared clonotypes between healthy human individuals. Study results and limitations: Researchers found naive subsets generally carried larger estimated richness than memory subsets.

With 5 bases clipped from V and 8 bases from J, the junction kept 14 bases outside the gene matches. The V gene's germline CDR1 is SGHVS and CDR2 FNYEAQ. There are 16 residues in the CDR3. Sequenced sample: memory CD4+ T cells sorted from blood. Subset meaning: CD45RA-negative fraction. The genes are TRBV7-6 and TRBJ2-1; 8 bases line up with TRBD2. The receptor was derived from a young man in good health. CDR3 loop: CASSIYSGSRVYEQFF. DNA for the CDR3: TGTGCCAGCAGCATCTACAGCGGGAGTCGAGTATATGAGCAGTTCTTC. The complete variable domain, with remaining parts taken from reference TRBV7-6 and TRBJ2-1, reads GAGVSQSPRYKVTKRGQDVALRCDPISGHVSLYWYRQALGQGPEFLTYFNYEAQQDKSGLPNDRFSAERPEGSISTLTIQRTEQRDSAMYRCASSIYSGSRVYEQFFGPGTRLTVL.